This T cell receptor (beta chain) was identified in a study of T-cell reconstitution after alpha-beta-depleted transplantation in children. Study-level results: Roughly two months post-transplant, alpha-beta T cells reportedly originated from several hundred graft clones that had expanded.

Preparing the TCRbeta library involved the use of unique molecular identifiers. Using its own MiXCR run on the PCR reads, TCRdb lists one record per CDR3 protein. The profile covers some 840,000 distinct CDR3 sequences, with around 15% appearing a single time and around 5.3% taken by the ten largest. This clonotype was counted many times. Antigen specificity is unknown. Germline V gene data show CDR1 as LGHDT and CDR2 as YNNKEL (reference sequence). This CDR3 region has 15 residues. Unmatched junction bases numbered 1, after V lost 4 bases and J lost 1 base. Material: PBMCs, mostly from graft donor cells, obtained 360 days after TCRalphabeta/CD19-depleted stem cell transplant. This receptor was taken from a male patient younger than 18 who had a stem cell transplant for acute lymphoblastic leukemia, so the T cells may come from the graft donor. This rearrangement joins TRBV3-1 to TRBJ1-5; 10 nucleotides align to TRBD1. The CDR3 DNA sequence: TGTGCCAGCAGCCGGGACAGGGGAAGCAATCAGCCCCAGCATTTT. It encodes CASSRDRGSNQPQHF.